These 25 T cell receptor beta chains came from one sample sequenced in a study of blood T cell repertoires in COVID-19. Assay: immunoSEQ multiplex PCR; the TCRdb copy retains only in-frame clones and omits some. The sample gives fewer than 500,000 clones, 87% of which show up once; 1.3% is in the top ten. Sequenced: PBMCs or T cells enriched from blood (not recorded which). These TCRs come from a young man who had recovered from COVID-19.

This sequence joins TRBV9 and TRBJ2-1; TRBD2 agrees at 8 bases. Per the germline V gene, CDR1 is SGDLS and CDR2 is YYNGEE. The CDR3 sequence is 15 residues long. The J segment lost 7 bases and the V segment lost 2 bases, leaving 8 bases of the junction unmatched. The chain's CDR3 is CASSVEGLEGNEQFF. In DNA, the CDR3 is TGTGCCAGCAGCGTGGAGGGACTAGAGGGGAATGAGCAGTTCTTC.

This chain links TRBV7-6 with TRBJ2-3; 7 bases align to TRBD1. The CDR3 is 16 residues long. Germline V gives CDR1 SGHVS, CDR2 FNYEAQ. V gave up 5 bases and J gave up 0 bases; unmatched junction bases: 8. DNA for the CDR3: TGTGCCAGCAGCCCGAGACAGGGTACTAGCACAGATACGCAGTATTTT. Translation gives CASSPRQGTSTDTQYF. The variable domain in full, completed from reference TRBV7-6 and TRBJ2-3, reads GAGVSQSPRYKVTKRGQDVALRCDPISGHVSLYWYRQALGQGPEFLTYFNYEAQQDKSGLPNDRFSAERPEGSISTLTIQRTEQRDSAMYRCASSPRQGTSTDTQYFGPGTRLTVL.

This sequence joins TRBV11-3 and TRBJ2-2; TRBD1 matches 9 bases. The germline gives CDR1 SGHNT, CDR2 YENEEA. Trimming removed 5 bases from V and 3 bases from J; junction bases left unmatched: 4. The CDR3 spans 15 residues. The CDR3 nucleotides read TGTGCCAGCAGCCACCGGGACAGGGACACCGGGGAGCTGTTTTTT. Residues: CASSHRDRDTGELFF.

V and J are TRBV7-9 and TRBJ1-2; TRBD1 aligns across 7 bases. Germline CDR1 SEHNR, CDR2 FQNEAQ (reference sequence). J was trimmed by 4 bases and V by 2 bases; bases with no gene match: 13. The CDR3 has 17 amino acids. DNA for the CDR3: TGTGCCAGCAGCTTAAAACAGGGACAGTCCGCCGTCTATGGCTACACCTTC. It encodes CASSLKQGQSAVYGYTF.

This clone occurred once. V and J are TRBV27 and TRBJ2-7; D unclear. There are 14 residues in the CDR3. With 4 bases removed from V and 0 bases from J, the gap between germline ends came to 10 bases. Germline V CDR1 and CDR2: MNHEY, SMNVEV (reference sequence). The CDR3 DNA reads as TGTGCCAGCAGTTCCGTAGCCCTCTCCTACGAGCAGTACTTC. It yields the protein CASSSVALSYEQYF.

This clone was detected a few times. V and J are TRBV10-3 and TRBJ2-6; 7 positions agree with TRBD2. Unmatched junction bases numbered 11, after V lost 6 bases and J lost 0 bases. Germline assignment: CDR1 ENHRY and CDR2 SYGVKD. This CDR3 has 18 amino acids. CDR3 DNA sequence: TGTGCCATCAGCCCGCAAGCGGGGTACAGCTCTGGGGCCAACGTCCTGACTTTC. Its translation: CAISPQAGYSSGANVLTF.

The V and J genes are TRBV6-4 and TRBJ1-5; D perhaps matches TRBD1 (5 bases). CDR3 length equals 13 residues. The ends were cut back, 2 bases at V and 6 bases at J, with 8 bases in the middle. Germline V CDR1 and CDR2: MRHNA, SNTAGT. The CDR3 reads CASSDEQGQPQHF. CDR3 nucleotides: TGTGCCAGCAGTGACGAGCAGGGTCAGCCCCAGCATTTT.

The chain recombines TRBV12-5 with TRBJ1-5; 7 bases are a match to TRBD1. The trim removed 9 bases at V and 0 bases at J, leaving 8 bases unmatched. The CDR3 totals 15 residues. The germline V gene has CDR1 LGHNT and CDR2 FRNRAP. DNA for the CDR3: TGTGCTAGCCTCCTGGGACAGAGTAGCAATCAGCCCCAGCATTTT. Amino acids: CASLLGQSSNQPQHF. The whole variable domain, remainder taken from reference TRBV12-5 and TRBJ1-5, is DARVTQTPRHKVTEMGQEVTMRCQPILGHNTVFWYRQTMMQGLELLAYFRNRAPLDDSGMPKDRFSAEMPDATLATLKIQPSEPRDSAVYFCASLLGQSSNQPQHFGDGTRLSIL.

This clone was seen only once. The CDR3 sequence: CASKGSGFGGYGYTF. DNA of the CDR3: TGTGCCAGTAAAGGGTCAGGATTCGGGGGCTATGGCTACACCTTC. The V gene is TRBV19, the J gene TRBJ1-2; possible D gene TRBD1, 5 bases. CDR3 length: 15 residues. Trimming stripped 7 bases from V and 4 bases from J, with 19 bases between. Germline V gene sequence: CDR1 LNHDA, CDR2 SQIVND (reference sequence).

The rearrangement links TRBV29-1 to TRBJ1-4, with D unclear. The CDR3 is 14 amino acids. The V gene lost 5 bases and the J gene lost 0 bases, with 10 bases spanning the gap. From germline, CDR1 is SQVTM and CDR2 ANQGSEA. This chain's CDR3 is CSVSDFTTNEKLFF. In DNA form, the CDR3 reads TGCAGCGTTTCGGACTTCACAACTAATGAAAAACTGTTTTTT.

The gene calls are TRBV30 and TRBJ2-3, with TRBD2 matching 10 bases. The V gene end was trimmed by 2 bases and the J gene end by 7 bases; junction bases not matched to a gene: 3. CDR3 length: 13 amino acids. CDR1 is GTSNPN and CDR2 is SVGIG in the germline V gene (reference sequence). CDR3 amino acids: CAWSSGGVNTQYF. CDR3 in DNA: TGTGCCTGGAGTAGCGGGGGGGTAAATACGCAGTATTTT. Variable domain in full (rest from reference TRBV30 and TRBJ2-3): SQTIHQWPATLVQPVGSPLSLECTVEGTSNPNLYWYRQAAGRGLQLLFYSVGIGQISSEVPQNLSASRPQDRQFILSSKKLLLSDSGFYLCAWSSGGVNTQYFGPGTRLTVL.

In its sample, this clone was seen a few times. This sequence joins TRBV30 and TRBJ1-1; TRBD1 matches at 7 bases. J gave up 5 bases and V 4 bases, and 10 bases lay outside the gene matches. Germline lookup yields CDR1 GTSNPN and CDR2 SVGIG (reference sequence). This CDR3 is 14 amino acids long. The CDR3 spells CAWIKGARETEAFF. CDR3 sequence (DNA): TGTGCCTGGATAAAGGGGGCGCGGGAAACTGAAGCTTTCTTT.

CDR3 sequence reads: CASSPDSRSPLHF. The CDR3, as DNA: TGTGCCAGCAGTCCCGACAGTCGGTCACCCCTCCACTTT. This chain connects TRBV6-4 to TRBJ1-6; possible D gene TRBD1, 5 bases. CDR3 size: 13 residues. From germline, CDR1 is MRHNA and CDR2 SNTAGT. V shed 5 bases and J shed 10 bases, with 12 bases lying between them.

This clone was seen a single time. The rearrangement links TRBV5-4 to TRBJ1-6; 7 bases fit TRBD1. The ends lost 3 bases at V and 5 bases at J; junction bases unmatched: 5. Germline lookup yields CDR1 SGHNT and CDR2 YYREEE (reference sequence). The CDR3 has 15 residues. In DNA, the CDR3 is TGTGCCAGCAGCTACTTTGGACAGGATAATTCACCCCTCCACTTT. This translates into CASSYFGQDNSPLHF.

The CDR3 nucleotides are TGTGCTAGTGGTTTGCCAGACAGGGGGACGAACACTGAAGCTTTCTTT. Translating gives CASGLPDRGTNTEAFF. The rearrangement joins TRBV12-5 to TRBJ1-1, with 9 nucleotides matching TRBD1. This CDR3 spans 16 amino acids. J gave up 1 base and V 2 bases, and 5 bases lay outside the gene matches. Germline CDR1 reads LGHNT; CDR2 reads FRNRAP.

The chain links TRBV12-3 or TRBV12-4 to TRBJ2-5, with 7 positions matching TRBD1. The CDR3 loop spans 13 amino acids. The V gene end was trimmed by 6 bases and the J gene end by 5 bases; junction bases not matched to a gene: 6. CDR3 coding DNA: TGTGCCAGCAGGTCACAGGGGTCCGAGACCCAGTACTTC. This translates into CASRSQGSETQYF.

The chain uses TRBV4-3 and TRBJ2-1, with 10 bases identical to TRBD2. The CDR3 extends over 16 amino acids. J lost 6 bases, V lost 0 bases, and 5 bases had no gene match. Germline assignment: CDR1 LGHNA and CDR2 YSLEER. CDR3 amino acids: CASSQERRLAGNEQFF. The CDR3, as DNA: TGCGCCAGCAGCCAAGAGCGACGACTAGCGGGCAATGAGCAGTTCTTC.

The chain joins TRBV10-3 to TRBJ2-3; D might be TRBD2 (7 bases). CDR1 is ENHRY, CDR2 SYGVKD, per germline. The V and J ends lost 0 bases and 0 bases respectively, with 10 bases between them. The CDR3 runs to 16 residues. CDR3 sequence (DNA): TGTGCCATCAGTGAGTCTAGGGGGGGGAGCACAGATACGCAGTATTTT. Protein sequence: CAISESRGGSTDTQYF.

This chain uses TRBV9 with TRBJ1-2; D unresolved. Germline CDR1 reads SGDLS; CDR2 reads YYNGEE. Trimming stripped 1 base from V and 0 bases from J, with 10 bases between. This CDR3 is 15 amino acids long. In nucleotides, the CDR3 is TGTGCCAGCAGCGTACCGGGTTCCACTAACTATGGCTACACCTTC. As protein: CASSVPGSTNYGYTF.

The CDR3 sequence: CATSTGYQETQYF. For the CDR3, the DNA is TGTGCCACCAGTACGGGGTACCAAGAGACCCAGTACTTC. This chain uses TRBV15 with TRBJ2-5; a weak D match, TRBD2 (5 bases). Germline loops: CDR1 LNHNV, CDR2 YYDKDF (reference sequence). V gave up 6 bases and J gave up 0 bases, with 8 bases separating them. This CDR3 comprises 13 residues.

The V and J genes are TRBV6-5 and TRBJ1-3; D remains ambiguous. CDR1 and CDR2 (germline): MNHEY, SVGAGI. CDR3 length: 14 residues. Deletions cut 6 bases from V and 0 bases from J, with 9 bases between. The CDR3 region is CASSLGSSGNTIYF. DNA of the CDR3: TGTGCCAGCAGCTTGGGGAGCTCTGGAAACACCATATATTTT.

V gene TRBV2 combines with J gene TRBJ1-1; 9 bases match TRBD1. The length of the CDR3 is 17 residues. Unmatched junction bases numbered 13, after V lost 6 bases and J lost 2 bases. Germline V CDR1 and CDR2: SNHLY, FYNNEI. CDR3 sequence: CASSGDRVGASNTEAFF. The CDR3 DNA is TGTGCCAGCAGCGGGGACAGGGTGGGAGCCTCAAACACTGAAGCTTTCTTT.

The gene calls are TRBV5-1 and TRBJ2-1, with 11 bases aligning to TRBD1. The CDR3 contains 17 residues. Germline V gives CDR1 SGHRS, CDR2 YFSETQ. V was pared by 4 bases and J by 0 bases, with 6 bases of the junction left unmatched. CDR3 nucleotide sequence: TGCGCCAGCAGCACCTCGGACAGGGGGCTCTCCTACAATGAGCAGTTCTTC. The encoded protein is CASSTSDRGLSYNEQFF.

The rearrangement joins TRBV9 to TRBJ2-7; tentative D call: TRBD2 (6 bases). The CDR3 sequence is 15 residues long. Germline V lookup: CDR1 SGDLS, CDR2 YYNGEE. Trimming pared 4 bases from V and 5 bases from J, leaving 19 bases between. The CDR3 sequence: CASSLGGRDLNEQYF. The CDR3 DNA is TGTGCCAGCAGCCTAGGAGGCAGGGACTTGAACGAGCAGTACTTC.

This clone has more than one count but fewer than ten. This sequence joins TRBV7-9 and TRBJ1-3; 7 nucleotides line up with TRBD1. The CDR3 has 14 amino acids. Germline lookup yields CDR1 SEHNR and CDR2 FQNEAQ (reference sequence). V dropped 5 bases and J dropped 0; count of bases not matched to a gene: 1. CDR3 bases: TGTGCCAGCAGCGCAGGGGGCTCTGGAAACACCATATATTTT. This codes for CASSAGGSGNTIYF.